The clone carrying this T cell receptor beta chain was seen just once. What it recognizes is unknown. Germline assignment: CDR1 SGHRS and CDR2 YFSETQ. The V end was cut by 2 bases, the J end by 3 bases, with 11 bases between. The CDR3 extends over 14 amino acids. The sample comes from a study of T cell responses to AZD1222 COVID-19 vaccine. Overall study context: Second-dose timings of about 4 or about 12 weeks were pooled.

Sequencing used immunoSEQ multiplex PCR; TCRdb keeps in-frame clones, though not all of them. The sample gives 130,000 to 150,000 clones, around 88% of which show up once; 2% to 2.5% is in the top ten. Broader study findings: Just 5 or 6 AZD1222 recipients tested seropositive at baseline. CD4 TCRs linked to vaccination spanned spike, dominating at 160-218 and 743-854. Repertoires were obtained only post-peak T cell response.

The source of this sequence is an adult in good health. The chain recombines TRBV5-1 with TRBJ1-2, with D uncertain. The specimen was peripheral blood, collected on day 0 of AZD1222 vaccination. The CDR3 protein is CASSLTGDDYGYTF. The CDR3 coding sequence is TGCGCCAGCAGCTTAACCGGGGATGACTATGGCTACACCTTC.